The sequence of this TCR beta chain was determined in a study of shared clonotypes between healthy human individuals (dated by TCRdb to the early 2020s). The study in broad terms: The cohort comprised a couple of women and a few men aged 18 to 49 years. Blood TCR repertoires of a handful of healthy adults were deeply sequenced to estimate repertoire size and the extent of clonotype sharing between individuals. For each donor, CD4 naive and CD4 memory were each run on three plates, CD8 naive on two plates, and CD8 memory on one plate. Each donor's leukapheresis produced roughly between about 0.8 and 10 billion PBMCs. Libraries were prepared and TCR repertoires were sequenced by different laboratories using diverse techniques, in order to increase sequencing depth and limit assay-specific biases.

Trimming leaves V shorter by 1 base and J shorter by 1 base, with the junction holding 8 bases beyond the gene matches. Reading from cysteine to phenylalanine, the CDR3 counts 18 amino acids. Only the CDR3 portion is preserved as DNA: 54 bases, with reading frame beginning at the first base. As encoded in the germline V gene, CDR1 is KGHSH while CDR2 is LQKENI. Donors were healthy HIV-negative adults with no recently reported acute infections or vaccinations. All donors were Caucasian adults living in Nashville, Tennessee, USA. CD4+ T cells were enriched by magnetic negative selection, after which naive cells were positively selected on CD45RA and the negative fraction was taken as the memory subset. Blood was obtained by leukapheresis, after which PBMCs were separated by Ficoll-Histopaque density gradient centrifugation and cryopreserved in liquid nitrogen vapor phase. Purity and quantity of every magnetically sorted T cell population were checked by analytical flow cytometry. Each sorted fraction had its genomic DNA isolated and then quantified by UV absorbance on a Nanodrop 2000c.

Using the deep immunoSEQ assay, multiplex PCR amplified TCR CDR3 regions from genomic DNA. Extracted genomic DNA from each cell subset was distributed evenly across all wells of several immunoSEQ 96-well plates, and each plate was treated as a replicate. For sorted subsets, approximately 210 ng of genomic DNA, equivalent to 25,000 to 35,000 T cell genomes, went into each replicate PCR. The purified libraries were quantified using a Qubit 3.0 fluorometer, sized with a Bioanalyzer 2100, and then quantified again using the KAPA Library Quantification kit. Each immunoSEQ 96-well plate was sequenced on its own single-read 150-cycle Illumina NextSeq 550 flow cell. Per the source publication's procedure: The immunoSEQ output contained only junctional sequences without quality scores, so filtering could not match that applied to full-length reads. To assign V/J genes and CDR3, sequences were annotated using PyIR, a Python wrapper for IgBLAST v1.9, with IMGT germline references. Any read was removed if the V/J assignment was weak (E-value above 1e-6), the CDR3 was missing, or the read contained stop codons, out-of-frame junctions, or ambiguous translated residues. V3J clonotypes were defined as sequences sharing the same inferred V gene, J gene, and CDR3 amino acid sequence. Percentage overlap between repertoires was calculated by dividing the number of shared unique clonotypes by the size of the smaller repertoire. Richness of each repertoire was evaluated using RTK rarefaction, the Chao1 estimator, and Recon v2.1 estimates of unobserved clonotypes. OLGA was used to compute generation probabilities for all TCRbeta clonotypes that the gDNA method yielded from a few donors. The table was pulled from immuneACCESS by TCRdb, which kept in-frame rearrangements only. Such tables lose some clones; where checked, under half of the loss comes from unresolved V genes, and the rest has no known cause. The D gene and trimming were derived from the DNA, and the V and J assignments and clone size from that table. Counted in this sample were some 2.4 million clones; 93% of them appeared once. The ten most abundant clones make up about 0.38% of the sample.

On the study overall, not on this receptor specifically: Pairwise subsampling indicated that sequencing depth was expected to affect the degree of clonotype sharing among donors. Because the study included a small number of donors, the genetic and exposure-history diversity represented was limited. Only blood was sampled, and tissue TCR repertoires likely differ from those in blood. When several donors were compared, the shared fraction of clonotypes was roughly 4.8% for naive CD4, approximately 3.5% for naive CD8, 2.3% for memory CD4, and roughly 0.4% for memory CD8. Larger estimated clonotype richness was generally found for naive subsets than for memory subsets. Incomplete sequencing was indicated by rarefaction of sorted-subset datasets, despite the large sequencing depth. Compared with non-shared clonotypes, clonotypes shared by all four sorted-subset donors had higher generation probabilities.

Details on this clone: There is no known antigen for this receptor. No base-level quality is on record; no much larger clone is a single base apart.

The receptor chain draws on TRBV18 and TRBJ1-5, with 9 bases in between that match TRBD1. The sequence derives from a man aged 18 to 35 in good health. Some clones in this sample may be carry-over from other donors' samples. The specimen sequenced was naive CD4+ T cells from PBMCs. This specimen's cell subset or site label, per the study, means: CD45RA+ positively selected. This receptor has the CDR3 CASSPRGTGRGSNQPQHF. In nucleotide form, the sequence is TGTGCCAGCTCACCACGCGGGACAGGGAGAGGGAGCAATCAGCCCCAGCATTTT.